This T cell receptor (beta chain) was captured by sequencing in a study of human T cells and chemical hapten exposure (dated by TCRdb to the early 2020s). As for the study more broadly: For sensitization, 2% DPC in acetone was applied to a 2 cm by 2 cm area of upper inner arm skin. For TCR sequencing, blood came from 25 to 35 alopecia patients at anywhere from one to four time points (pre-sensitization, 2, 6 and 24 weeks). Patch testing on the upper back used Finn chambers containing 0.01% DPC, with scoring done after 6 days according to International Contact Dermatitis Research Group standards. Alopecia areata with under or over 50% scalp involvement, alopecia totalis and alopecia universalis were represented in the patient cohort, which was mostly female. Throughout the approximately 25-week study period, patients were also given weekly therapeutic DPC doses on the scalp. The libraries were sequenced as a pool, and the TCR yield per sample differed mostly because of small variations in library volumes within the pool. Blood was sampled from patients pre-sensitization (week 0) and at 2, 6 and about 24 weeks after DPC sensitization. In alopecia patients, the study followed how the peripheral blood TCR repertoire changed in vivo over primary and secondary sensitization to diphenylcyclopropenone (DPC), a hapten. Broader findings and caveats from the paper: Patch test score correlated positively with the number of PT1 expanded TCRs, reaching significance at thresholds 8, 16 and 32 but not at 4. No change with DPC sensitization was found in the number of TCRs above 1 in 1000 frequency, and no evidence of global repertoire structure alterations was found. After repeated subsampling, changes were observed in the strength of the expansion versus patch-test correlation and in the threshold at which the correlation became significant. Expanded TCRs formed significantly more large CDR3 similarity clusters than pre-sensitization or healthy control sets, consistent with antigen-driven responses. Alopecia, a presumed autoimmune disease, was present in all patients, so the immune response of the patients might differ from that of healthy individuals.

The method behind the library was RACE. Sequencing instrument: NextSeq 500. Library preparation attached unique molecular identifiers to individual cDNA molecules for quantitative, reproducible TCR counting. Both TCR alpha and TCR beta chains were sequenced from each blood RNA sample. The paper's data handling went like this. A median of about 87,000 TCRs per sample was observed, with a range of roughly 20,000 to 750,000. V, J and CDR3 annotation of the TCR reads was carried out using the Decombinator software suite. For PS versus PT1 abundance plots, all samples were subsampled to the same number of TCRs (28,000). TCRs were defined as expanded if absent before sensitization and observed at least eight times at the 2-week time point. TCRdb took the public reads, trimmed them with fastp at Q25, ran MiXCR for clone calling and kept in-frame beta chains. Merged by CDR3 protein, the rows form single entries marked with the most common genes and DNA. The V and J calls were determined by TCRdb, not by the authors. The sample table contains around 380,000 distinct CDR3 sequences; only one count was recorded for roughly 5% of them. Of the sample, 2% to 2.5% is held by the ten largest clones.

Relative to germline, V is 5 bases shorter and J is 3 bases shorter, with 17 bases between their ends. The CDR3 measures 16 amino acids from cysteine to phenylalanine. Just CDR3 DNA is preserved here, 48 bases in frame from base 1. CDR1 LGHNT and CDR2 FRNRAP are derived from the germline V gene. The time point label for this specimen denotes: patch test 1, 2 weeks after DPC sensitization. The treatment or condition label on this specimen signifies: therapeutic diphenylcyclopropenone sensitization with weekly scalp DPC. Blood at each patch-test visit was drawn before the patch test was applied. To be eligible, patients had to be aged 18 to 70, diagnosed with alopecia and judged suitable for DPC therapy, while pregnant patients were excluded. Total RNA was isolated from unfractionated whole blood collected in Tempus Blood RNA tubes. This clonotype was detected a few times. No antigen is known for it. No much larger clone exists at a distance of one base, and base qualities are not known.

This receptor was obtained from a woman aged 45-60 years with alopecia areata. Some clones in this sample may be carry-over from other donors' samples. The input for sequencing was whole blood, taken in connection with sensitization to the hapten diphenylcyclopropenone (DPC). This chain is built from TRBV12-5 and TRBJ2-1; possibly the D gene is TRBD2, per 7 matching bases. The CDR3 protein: CASGPGGQGHYNEQFF. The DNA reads TGTGCTAGTGGTCCCGGGGGGCAGGGCCACTACAATGAGCAGTTCTTC.